A selection of T cell receptor beta chains follows, all from one sample in a study of vaccination effects on CD4 cells after COVID-19. Generated by immunoSEQ multiplex PCR, the TCRdb table keeps only in-frame clones and is missing some. This sample has over 60,000 clones, with 70% to 80% found just once. These receptors' antigens are unknown. Specimen: CD4+ T cells from PBMCs cultured with HCoV-NL63 spike peptides, collected before COVID-19 vaccination. The receptors here all came from a human donor who received a COVID-19 vaccine. The conserved cysteine and the conserved F or W are not part of the CDR3 here. Expanded clones get a size class; other rows say once, few or many, or leave the size out.

NA	TRBV5-4	ASSLKGREWNEKLF
few	TRBV7-9	ASSLGSNTGELF
NA	TRBV2	ASSFFGQLNTEAF
NA	TRBV5-1	ASSSAGQGAKEAF
NA	TRBV2	ASSERAPGKLF
NA	TRBV5-1	ASTLGGRGRTEAF
NA	TRBV29-1	SVTGGGGNTIY
NA	TRBV5-4	ASSRGGQGNTGELF
NA	TRBV7-3	ASSSFLTGNRDTQY
NA	TRBV20-1	SASQGNSNQPQH
NA	TRBV24-1	ATSDSIGTRGGETQY
NA	TRBV30	AWSGGGVQETQY
NA	TRBV15	ATSTKTVAGNQPQH
NA	TRBV5-5	ASSLDTSNYGYT
few	TRBV11-2	ASSHSRTPGISGYT
NA	TRBV27	ASTKTGAPHNSPLH
NA	TRBV27	ASSFSGAQPQH
NA	TRBV7-9	ASSQPSGGGTDTQY
NA	TRBV14	ASSQLWAGWETQY
NA	TRBV7-9	ASSATDWGYT
NA	TRBV5-6	ASSLLGQNTGELF
NA	TRBV5-1	ASSLELAGGGETQY
NA	TRBV7-8	ASSTLAGPAYNEQF
NA	TRBV3-1/TRBV3-2	ASSQGPGQSYGYT
few	TRBV4-3	ASSLYRQIMNTEAF
NA	TRBV5-5	ASSLAYTGTEAF
NA	TRBV28	ASSPDRVLSNQPQH
NA	TRBV6-9	ASSSISTGTGGFQPQH
NA	TRBV6-5	ASRLRETIETQY
NA	TRBV29-1	SVEGDRVGYT
NA	TRBV19	ASSKGQGGTEAF
NA	TRBV11-2	ASSTWTFGQF
NA	TRBV27	ASMSGISGNTIY
few	TRBV5-1	ASSLGLLGGTNTEAF
few	TRBV6-5	ATIVTDQETQY
NA	TRBV5-6	ASSLDGPRGTEAF
NA	TRBV5-5	ASSEPGQTLGLAKNIQY
NA	TRBV6-5	ASSYDRGSKKLF
NA	TRBV7-9	ASSFPCGGADQPQH
NA	TRBV19	ASSIRSSGTGELF
once	TRBV24-1	ATSLAGGRQTQY
NA	TRBV2	ASSEGLLPQETQY
NA	TRBV15	ATSRVTGITDTQY
NA	TRBV9	ASSVGIDTQY
few	TRBV19	ASSLDRAADGYT
NA	TRBV10-3	AISDRTGGNTIY